The next 4 T cell receptor beta chains were all read from a single sample in a study of a mutant IDH1 vaccine in newly diagnosed glioma. The time point here: week 5, during vaccination. Each dose of the vaccine consisted of 300 ug of mutant IDH1 20-mer peptide, with topical imiquimod. Their antigens are not known. Generated by immunoSEQ multiplex PCR, the TCRdb table keeps only in-frame clones and is missing some. The data hold 52,000 or so clones, with approximately 82% observed a single time. The sequencing here drew on PBMCs, taken from a glioma patient whose treatment included an IDH1 peptide vaccine. These receptors came from a woman aged 18-30 years with glioma. Some clones in this sample may be carry-over from other donors' samples.

This chain connects TRBV5-1 to TRBJ2-2; no definite D call. Germline V gives CDR1 SGHRS, CDR2 YFSETQ. The V and J ends lost 0 bases and 6 bases respectively, with 9 bases between them. The CDR3 length is 14 residues. The CDR3 loop reads CASSLGHTAGELFF. DNA for the CDR3: TGCGCCAGCAGCTTGGGACATACCGCCGGGGAGCTGTTTTTT.

The chain couples TRBV27 to TRBJ2-7; the D gene is possibly TRBD1 (6 bases). Trimming shortened V by 4 bases and J by 2 bases, and 18 bases separated the two germline ends. This CDR3 has 16 amino acids. Looked up from germline, CDR1 is MNHEY and CDR2 is SMNVEV (reference sequence). The chain's CDR3 is CASSSSLERGTYEQYF. As DNA, the CDR3 is TGTGCCAGCAGTTCCTCCCTCGAGAGGGGGACCTACGAGCAGTACTTC.

The J gene is TRBJ1-5, the V gene TRBV12-5; 7 bases are shared with TRBD1. In germline, CDR1 is LGHNT, CDR2 FRNRAP. Trimming removed 7 bases from V and 8 bases from J; junction bases left unmatched: 11. The CDR3 extends over 14 amino acids. DNA for the CDR3: TGTGCTAGTGACCGAAACAGGGGAATGGAGCCCCAGCATTTT. Translation: CASDRNRGMEPQHF.

The chain carries TRBV5-1 and TRBJ2-3; D possibly matches TRBD1 or TRBD2 (5 bases each). Between the trimmed V and J ends, which lost 0 bases and 4 bases, there was a span of 9 bases. The CDR3 contains 14 residues. CDR1 is SGHRS and CDR2 is YFSETQ in the germline V gene. The chain's CDR3 is CASSLEGPADTQYF. In DNA, the CDR3 is TGCGCCAGCAGCTTGGAGGGACCGGCAGATACGCAGTATTTT. The variable domain in full, completed from reference TRBV5-1 and TRBJ2-3, reads KAGVTQTPRYLIKTRGQQVTLSCSPISGHRSVSWYQQTPGQGLQFLFEYFSETQRNKGNFPGRFSGRQFSNSRSEMNVSTLELGDSALYLCASSLEGPADTQYFGPGTRLTVL.